This TCR beta chain was recorded in a study of Ad26.COV2.S vaccination and SARS-CoV-2 variants. About the study: Enrollment placed the donor in the COV1001 Ad26.COV2.S trial arm. Administration of Ad26.COV2.S was intramuscular, either once or twice 56 days apart.

Repertoires were generated with immunoSEQ multiplex PCR, while TCRdb's copy carries only in-frame clones and drops some. The sample records hundreds of thousands of clones, more than 75% being singletons. The treatment: about 20 received Ad26.COV2.S at low or high dose, single or two shots; 5 received placebo; per-sample allocation not given. Day 63 after the first injection of vaccine or placebo was the sampling time. The receptor comes from a person aged 18-65 years who received the Ad26.COV2.S COVID-19 vaccine or a placebo. Specimen: peripheral blood, collected in a trial of Ad26.COV2.S vaccine versus placebo.

The CDR3 nucleotides are TGTGCCATCAGCAATCAGGGGAACACTGAAGCTTTCTTT. Translated, it gives CAISNQGNTEAFF. The V and J genes are TRBV10-3 and TRBJ1-1; D might be TRBD1 (5 bases). Germline V gene lookup returns CDR1 ENHRY and CDR2 SYGVKD. V lost 6 bases to trimming and J lost 1 base, with 9 bases between them. CDR3 length: 13 residues.